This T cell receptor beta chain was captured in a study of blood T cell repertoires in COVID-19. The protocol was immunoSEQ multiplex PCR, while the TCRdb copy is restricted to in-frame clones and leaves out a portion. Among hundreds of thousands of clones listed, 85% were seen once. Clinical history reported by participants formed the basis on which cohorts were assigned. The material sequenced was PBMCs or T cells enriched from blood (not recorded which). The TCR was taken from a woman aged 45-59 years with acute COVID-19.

In DNA, the CDR3 is TGTGCCAGCAGTGAGGGGATAGCGGGGGGCTTGTACAATGAGCAGTTCTTC. Encoded protein: CASSEGIAGGLYNEQFF. The rearrangement uses TRBV6-4 and TRBJ2-1, with 10 bases matching TRBD2. V dropped 3 bases and J dropped 4; count of bases not matched to a gene: 9. The germline V gene encodes CDR1 MRHNA and CDR2 SNTAGT. This CDR3 region has 17 residues.